These 18 T cell receptor beta chains were sequenced from one sample in a study of blood T cells in healthy people across ages. Primed by a sample-barcoded 5' primer and a J-beta primer mix, a second PCR proceeded for 7 to 11 cycles. TCRdb reprocessed the 5' RACE reads via MiXCR and lists one record per CDR3 protein. The profile covers about 650,000 distinct CDR3 sequences, with around 32% appearing a single time and roughly 14% taken by the ten largest. Sequenced sample: blood. These receptors all stem from a woman aged 80 or older in good health.

The gene calls are TRBV12-3 or TRBV12-4 and TRBJ2-7, with D unresolved. V lost 5 bases and J 7 bases, leaving 18 bases between the germline ends. The CDR3 contains 14 residues. CDR3 coding DNA: TGTGCCAGCAGTCTCCTGGGAAGTCAGGCTGAGCAGTACTTC. Its translation: CASSLLGSQAEQYF.

This clonotype was counted many times. The V call is TRBV6-2 or TRBV6-3, the J call TRBJ2-7; 11 bases line up with TRBD2. CDR3 length: 14 amino acids. V shed 6 bases, J shed 2 bases, and the junction held 3 bases outside the gene matches. Per the germline V gene, CDR1 is MNHEY and CDR2 is SVGEGT. The CDR3 region is CASRGLAVTYEQYF. The CDR3 region has the DNA TGTGCCAGCAGGGGACTAGCGGTTACCTACGAGCAGTACTTC.

The V gene is TRBV7-2, the J gene TRBJ2-3; D is undetermined. CDR1 SGHTA and CDR2 FQGNSA come from the germline V gene. This CDR3 has 15 amino acids. The V gene lost 3 bases and the J gene lost 2 bases, with 12 bases spanning the gap. The CDR3 loop is CASSFDPSSTDTQYF. In nucleotides, the CDR3 is TGTGCCAGCAGCTTTGACCCTTCTTCCACAGATACGCAGTATTTT.

The rearrangement uses TRBV7-2 and TRBJ2-3; D uncertain. Germline lookup yields CDR1 SGHTA and CDR2 FQGNSA. The CDR3 extends over 13 amino acids. V shed 4 bases and J shed 0 bases, with 5 bases lying between them. The DNA of the CDR3 is TGTGCCAGCAGCTATTACAGCACAGATACGCAGTATTTT. Amino acid sequence: CASSYYSTDTQYF.

This chain connects TRBV7-9 to TRBJ1-2; D is ambiguous. The V end lost 0 bases, the J end lost 6 bases, and 8 bases lay between the germline ends. The CDR3 is 13 amino acids. Germline values: CDR1 SEHNR, CDR2 FQNEAQ (reference sequence). CDR3 DNA sequence: TGTGCCAGCAGCTTAGCGCCTCAAGATGGCTACACCTTC. This sequence encodes CASSLAPQDGYTF.

This clonotype came up a few times. V is TRBV7-3 and J is TRBJ2-3; TRBD2 aligns across 9 bases. Germline V lookup: CDR1 SGHTA, CDR2 FQGTGA. Trimming cost V 3 bases and J 4 bases; bases outside gene matches: 8. There are 16 residues in the CDR3. CDR3 region: CASSFDGLAGSDTQYF. The CDR3 bases are TGTGCCAGCAGCTTTGATGGTCTAGCGGGGTCAGATACGCAGTATTTT.

This clonotype was seen at least ten times. The chain uses TRBV29-1 and TRBJ2-5; D may correspond to TRBD1 or TRBD2 (6 bases each). Between the trimmed V and J ends, which lost 7 bases and 1 base, there was a span of 16 bases. Germline values: CDR1 SQVTM, CDR2 ANQGSEA. CDR3 length: 14 residues. CDR3 sequence: CSGRSRGPQETQYF. The CDR3 nucleotides read TGCAGCGGAAGGTCCCGGGGGCCCCAAGAGACCCAGTACTTC.

There are many counts of this clonotype. The CDR3 here is CASSLMPQGEGETQYF. The CDR3 nucleotides are TGCGCCAGCAGCTTGATGCCACAGGGGGAAGGAGAGACCCAGTACTTC. The chain links TRBV5-1 to TRBJ2-5; 8 bases match TRBD1. Germline CDR1 reads SGHRS; CDR2 reads YFSETQ. The CDR3 loop spans 16 amino acids. The J segment lost 4 bases and the V segment lost 1 base, leaving 9 bases of the junction unmatched. The full variable domain, completed using reference TRBV5-1 and TRBJ2-5, is KAGVTQTPRYLIKTRGQQVTLSCSPISGHRSVSWYQQTPGQGLQFLFEYFSETQRNKGNFPGRFSGRQFSNSRSEMNVSTLELGDSALYLCASSLMPQGEGETQYFGPGTRLLVL.

The chain links TRBV20-1 to TRBJ2-7, with unresolved D. CDR3 length: 13 amino acids. The V gene lost 3 bases and the J gene lost 3 bases, with 12 bases spanning the gap. Germline loops: CDR1 DFQATT, CDR2 SNEGSKA (reference sequence). The CDR3 loop reads CSARSEQRYEQYF. CDR3 nucleotide sequence: TGCAGTGCTAGGAGTGAGCAGCGCTACGAGCAGTACTTC.

This clonotype has at least ten counts. The chain has TRBV20-1 and TRBJ2-3; 8 positions agree with TRBD2. V shed 3 bases, J shed 2 bases, and the junction held 7 bases outside the gene matches. This CDR3 spans 15 amino acids. Germline V gene sequence: CDR1 DFQATT, CDR2 SNEGSKA (reference sequence). The CDR3 sequence is CSASAAGAHTDTQYF. The CDR3 DNA reads TGCAGTGCTAGTGCAGCGGGGGCCCACACAGATACGCAGTATTTT.

This chain joins TRBV5-1 and TRBJ2-5; the D gene is possibly TRBD1 (6 bases). V shed 3 bases and J shed 2 bases, with 14 bases lying between them. The germline V gene encodes CDR1 SGHRS and CDR2 YFSETQ. This CDR3 is built from 15 residues. The CDR3 protein is CASSSRPGQQETQYF. The DNA for the CDR3 is TGCGCCAGCAGCTCCCGGCCGGGACAACAAGAGACCCAGTACTTC.

This clonotype has at least ten counts. The genes are TRBV7-2 and TRBJ2-3; the match to TRBD2 covers 8 bases. CDR3 size: 16 residues. Trimming at V came to 2 bases and at J to 3 bases, leaving 7 bases not matched to a gene. Germline loops: CDR1 SGHTA, CDR2 FQGNSA. CDR3 coding DNA: TGTGCCAGCAGCTTATTGAGCGGACTAGCTACAGATACGCAGTATTTT. Translating gives CASSLLSGLATDTQYF.

As concerns this clonotype: The conserved phenylalanine or tryptophan is not found at the CDR3 terminus, so this likely reflects a read error. The gene calls are TRBV6-4 and TRBJ2-4; maybe TRBD1 (5 bases). This CDR3 contains 14 residues. Germline V gives CDR1 MRHNA, CDR2 SNTAGT. Trimming removed 6 bases from V and 8 bases from J, with 17 bases in between. CDR3 sequence reads: CASSYKRGEDIQYC. The DNA for the CDR3 is TGTGCCAGCAGCTATAAAAGGGGTGAAGACATTCAGTACTGC.

This clonotype was counted at least ten times. This chain joins TRBV4-2 and TRBJ1-1; a weak D match, TRBD1 (5 bases). In germline, CDR1 is LGHNA, CDR2 YNFKEQ. V dropped 4 bases and J dropped 3 bases, with 12 bases sitting between them. This CDR3 is 14 amino acids long. The CDR3 loop reads CASSLQGEDTEAFF. CDR3 sequence (DNA): TGTGCCAGCAGCCTGCAGGGAGAGGACACTGAAGCTTTCTTT.

The DNA of the CDR3 is TGTGCCAGCAGCCCCCGCGACAGGGGCAATCAGCCCCAGCATTTT. Translation gives CASSPRDRGNQPQHF. The V call is TRBV12-3 or TRBV12-4, the J call TRBJ1-5; 7 positions match TRBD1. The CDR3 has 15 amino acids. V dropped 6 bases and J dropped 2; count of bases not matched to a gene: 7.

This clonotype was seen a few times. The chain employs TRBV30 and TRBJ2-7; 10 nucleotides align to TRBD2. The CDR3 length is 15 residues. Germline loops: CDR1 GTSNPN, CDR2 SVGIG (reference sequence). Germline trimming cut 6 bases from V and 2 bases from J; bases unmatched to any gene: 10. As DNA, the CDR3 is TGTGCCTGCGCTGAGACTAGCGGGTCCGCCTACGAGCAGTACTTC. It codes for CACAETSGSAYEQYF.

This chain links TRBV9 with TRBJ2-2; D is possibly TRBD1 (6 bases). This CDR3 has 15 residues. Germline CDR1 reads SGDLS; CDR2 reads YYNGEE. V gave up 0 bases and J gave up 3 bases, with 9 bases separating them. For the CDR3, the DNA is TGTGCCAGCAGCGTAGCTCAGGGGTACACCGGGGAGCTGTTTTTT. Amino acids: CASSVAQGYTGELFF.

This clonotype was seen more than once but under ten times. The J gene is TRBJ2-1, the V gene TRBV3-1; TRBD2 might be the D (6 bases). CDR3 length: 14 amino acids. CDR1 LGHDT and CDR2 YNNKEL come from the germline V gene (reference sequence). Trimming shortened V by 6 bases and J by 7 bases, and 16 bases separated the two germline ends. CDR3 sequence reads: CASSQPGLVNEQFF. DNA of the CDR3: TGTGCCAGCAGTCAACCGGGACTTGTGAATGAGCAGTTCTTC.